The 22 T cell receptor beta chains below all came from one sample that was sequenced in a study of T cell responses to AZD1222 COVID-19 vaccine. Data came from immunoSEQ multiplex PCR; TCRdb stores just in-frame clones and leaves some out. Among tens of thousands of clones listed, roughly four fifths were seen once. The input for sequencing was peripheral blood, taken 28 days after the second AZD1222 dose. Receptors originate from an adult who received the AZD1222 COVID-19 vaccine.

This clone was counted between two and nine times. The CDR3 region has the DNA TGTGCCAGCAGCCGCGACAGTAAAAGCATGAACACTGAAGCTTTCTTT. Its protein product is CASSRDSKSMNTEAFF. The chain joins TRBV14 to TRBJ1-1; TRBD1 might be the D (5 bases). Per the germline V gene, CDR1 is SGHDN and CDR2 is FVKESK. Trimming removed 4 bases from V and 0 bases from J, with 15 bases in between. The CDR3 totals 16 residues.

The V gene is TRBV6-5, the J gene TRBJ1-1, with D maybe TRBD1 (5 bases). The CDR3 consists of 16 residues. Germline V CDR1 and CDR2: MNHEY, SVGAGI. V dropped 4 bases and J dropped 0 bases, with 15 bases sitting between them. The CDR3 region has the DNA TGTGCCAGCAGTTCCCCCCGAGACAGTATGAACACTGAAGCTTTCTTT. Translated: CASSSPRDSMNTEAFF.

This clone appeared a single time. This chain connects TRBV5-1 to TRBJ2-7; a weak D match, TRBD2 (6 bases). The CDR3 contains 14 residues. CDR1 and CDR2 from the germline V gene are SGHRS and YFSETQ. Trimming took 5 bases from V and 5 from J, leaving 17 bases between them. In nucleotides, the CDR3 is TGCGCCAGCAGGGGATTGGGGGGACGGGACGAGCAGTACTTC. Protein sequence: CASRGLGGRDEQYF.

The V gene is TRBV7-2, the J gene TRBJ1-4, with D perhaps matching TRBD1 (6 bases). Germline V gene sequence: CDR1 SGHTA, CDR2 FQGNSA. The CDR3 consists of 17 residues. V shed 0 bases and J shed 3 bases, with 14 bases lying between them. The CDR3: CASSLAASGAANEKLFF. DNA for the CDR3: TGTGCCAGCAGCTTAGCGGCCTCAGGGGCCGCTAATGAAAAACTGTTTTTT.

The chain combines TRBV4-1 with TRBJ1-1, with 12 bases fitting TRBD1. This CDR3 has 17 residues. J lost 5 bases, V lost 3 bases, and 10 bases had no gene match. The germline gives CDR1 MGHRA, CDR2 YSYEKL. The CDR3 DNA reads TGCGCCAGCAGCCAGGACCGGGACAGGGGGCGAGGGACTGAAGCTTTCTTT. Its translation: CASSQDRDRGRGTEAFF.

This chain uses TRBV5-4 with TRBJ2-5, with a possible D match to TRBD2 (5 bases). Between the trimmed V and J ends, which lost 6 bases and 1 base, there was a span of 16 bases. The CDR3 has 15 amino acids. Germline CDR1 reads SGHNT; CDR2 reads YYREEE (reference sequence). CDR3 DNA sequence: TGTGCCAGCACCATTTTGCTGGGGAGCCAAGAGACCCAGTACTTC. This gives the protein CASTILLGSQETQYF.

The genes are TRBV30 and TRBJ2-2; 8 bases map to TRBD2. Per the germline V gene, CDR1 is GTSNPN and CDR2 is SVGIG (reference sequence). The CDR3 has 16 amino acids. The V gene end was trimmed by 4 bases and the J gene end by 0 bases; junction bases not matched to a gene: 7. The DNA of the CDR3 is TGTGCCTGGACTCGTGAGCGGGGGACGAACACCGGGGAGCTGTTTTTT. Its translation is CAWTRERGTNTGELFF.

The chain couples TRBV28 to TRBJ1-4, with 10 positions matching TRBD1. Germline CDR1 reads MDHEN; CDR2 reads SYDVKM. The CDR3 runs to 15 residues. Germline trimming cut 6 bases from V and 6 bases from J; bases unmatched to any gene: 7. CDR3: CASRRDDRGHEKLFF. The CDR3 DNA follows: TGTGCCAGCAGGCGGGATGACAGGGGGCATGAAAAACTGTTTTTT. The full variable domain, completed using reference TRBV28 and TRBJ1-4, is DVKVTQSSRYLVKRTGEKVFLECVQDMDHENMFWYRQDPGLGLRLIYFSYDVKMKEKGDIPEGYSVSREKKERFSLILESASTNQTSMYLCASRRDDRGHEKLFFGSGTQLSVL.

The CDR3 loop is CASSPPRRIETQYF. The CDR3 nucleotides read TGTGCCAGCTCTCCCCCCCGGAGGATCGAGACCCAGTACTTC. The chain recombines TRBV18 with TRBJ2-5, with D possibly matching TRBD2 (5 bases). The ends were cut back, 6 bases at V and 5 bases at J, with 16 bases in the middle. The CDR3 length is 14 residues. Germline assignment: CDR1 KGHSH and CDR2 LQKENI. Full variable domain (missing parts from reference TRBV18 and TRBJ2-5): NAGVMQNPRHLVRRRGQEARLRCSPMKGHSHVYWYRQLPEEGLKFMVYLQKENIIDESGMPKERFSAEFPKEGPSILRIQQVVRGDSAAYFCASSPPRRIETQYFGPGTRLLVL.

The count of this clone is one. V and J are TRBV6-6 and TRBJ1-2, with a tentative D call TRBD1 (5 bases). Germline V CDR1 and CDR2: MNHNY, SVGAGI (reference sequence). There are 14 residues in the CDR3. V dropped 5 bases and J dropped 2 bases, with 12 bases sitting between them. The CDR3 here is CASSVVRENYGYTF. In DNA form, the CDR3 reads TGTGCCAGCAGTGTAGTCAGGGAAAACTATGGCTACACCTTC.

The CDR3 sequence: CASSRDTVLNTGELFF. CDR3 DNA: TGTGCCAGCAGCCGGGACACCGTCCTAAACACCGGGGAGCTGTTTTTT. The chain has TRBV27 and TRBJ2-2; D might be TRBD1 (6 bases). Germline-derived CDR1 and CDR2 are MNHEY and SMNVEV (reference sequence). CDR3 length: 16 amino acids. Trimming took off 6 bases at V and 2 bases at J, with 16 bases between the two ends.

The gene calls are TRBV10-3 and TRBJ1-1; TRBD1 matches 11 bases. This CDR3 has 15 residues. Germline CDR1 is ENHRY and CDR2 is SYGVKD. Trimming cost V 4 bases and J 1 base; bases outside gene matches: 2. CDR3 loop: CAISGTGGANTEAFF. The CDR3 region has the DNA TGTGCCATCAGTGGGACAGGGGGCGCGAACACTGAAGCTTTCTTT.

The chain links TRBV30 to TRBJ1-1; D is uncertain. The ends were cut back, 0 bases at V and 1 base at J, with 9 bases in the middle. The CDR3 runs 14 residues. Looked up from germline, CDR1 is GTSNPN and CDR2 is SVGIG (reference sequence). CDR3 loop: CAWSVSLQNTEAFF. In DNA, the CDR3 is TGTGCCTGGAGTGTGTCCCTACAGAACACTGAAGCTTTCTTT.

J is TRBJ2-1 and V is TRBV24-1; no definite D call. CDR1 and CDR2 (germline): KGHDR, SFDVKD. The CDR3 is made up of 12 amino acids. V lost 2 bases, J lost 10 bases, and 8 bases lay in between. The CDR3 protein is CATSDSGGEQFF. The CDR3 DNA is TGTGCCACCAGTGATTCTGGCGGCGAGCAGTTCTTC.

The CDR3 DNA reads as TGTGCCAGCAGTTTCATGACAGACCGGAACGAGCAGTACTTC. Translation: CASSFMTDRNEQYF. This sequence joins TRBV28 and TRBJ2-7, with D possibly being TRBD1 (5 bases). The CDR3 is 14 amino acids. Trimming left V 3 bases short and J 5 bases short, with 14 bases between. Germline V gene data show CDR1 as MDHEN and CDR2 as SYDVKM.

The rearrangement uses TRBV5-1 and TRBJ1-3, with a possible D match to TRBD1 (6 bases). Trimming pared 2 bases from V and 0 bases from J, leaving 9 bases between. In germline, CDR1 is SGHRS, CDR2 YFSETQ. The CDR3 extends over 15 amino acids. CDR3 DNA: TGCGCCAGCAGCTTCGGGGGCCTCTCTGGAAACACCATATATTTT. This gives the protein CASSFGGLSGNTIYF.

The V and J genes are TRBV30 and TRBJ2-2, with D maybe TRBD2 (5 bases). V shed 1 base and J shed 1 base, with 10 bases lying between them. The germline gives CDR1 GTSNPN, CDR2 SVGIG (reference sequence). The CDR3 runs to 15 residues. CDR3 residues: CAWSEAVLNTGELFF. The CDR3 DNA is TGTGCCTGGAGTGAAGCGGTTCTGAACACCGGGGAGCTGTTTTTT.

The chain links TRBV21-1 to TRBJ2-1; the table's D gene call, TRBD2, was not cross checked with the DNA. TRBV21-1 is a recognized pseudogene. This CDR3 is 19 amino acids long. DNA of the CDR3: TGTGCCAGCAGCAACACCACCGACCGGGGGCGGGGGGAATACAATGAGCAGTTCTTC. Translated: CASSNTTDRGRGEYNEQFF.

This chain uses TRBV7-9 with TRBJ2-7, with 13 bases matching TRBD2. This CDR3 region has 14 residues. Trimming removed 5 bases from V and 6 bases from J; junction bases left unmatched: 4. CDR1 SEHNR and CDR2 FQNEAQ come from the germline V gene (reference sequence). Here the CDR3 reads CASSGLAGEGEQYF. CDR3 coding DNA: TGTGCCAGCAGCGGACTAGCGGGAGAGGGCGAGCAGTACTTC.

The chain is built from TRBV3-1 (or the pseudogene TRBV3-2) and TRBJ1-2; possible D gene TRBD1, 5 bases. The CDR3 runs 13 residues. V was cut by 2 bases and J by 8 bases, with 12 bases left in between. Per germline, CDR1 LGHDT and CDR2 YNNKEL (reference sequence). DNA for the CDR3: TGTGCCAGCAGCCAAACCCCAGGGAGCGGCTACACCTTC. Amino acid sequence: CASSQTPGSGYTF.

This clone has more than one count but fewer than ten. The chain employs TRBV7-9 and TRBJ1-1, with D uncertain. Per the germline V gene, CDR1 is SEHNR and CDR2 is FQNEAQ (reference sequence). The CDR3 runs to 15 residues. With 0 bases removed from V and 1 base from J, the gap between germline ends came to 9 bases. CDR3 coding DNA: TGTGCCAGCAGCTTAGCGGCCGGAAAGAACACTGAAGCTTTCTTT. It encodes CASSLAAGKNTEAFF.

V gene TRBV7-2 combines with J gene TRBJ2-1; 9 bases map to TRBD2. Germline CDR1 and CDR2: SGHTA and FQGNSA. The CDR3 runs to 14 residues. V shed 7 bases, J shed 4 bases, and the junction held 5 bases outside the gene matches. CDR3 sequence: CASTRREGYNEQFF. The CDR3 DNA sequence: TGTGCCAGCACTAGGCGGGAGGGTTACAATGAGCAGTTCTTC.